These 7 T cell receptor beta chains originate from one sample sequenced in a study of cytomegalovirus exposure and HLA in healthy donors. Assay: immunoSEQ multiplex PCR; the TCRdb copy retains only in-frame clones and omits some. Among 100,000 to 150,000 clones, 85% to 90% were seen once, and the ten largest hold 2.1%. Sequenced input: PBMCs. The origin of the receptors is a woman in her 30s in good health and CMV-seronegative.

The chain uses TRBV30 and TRBJ1-2; possibly TRBD1 for D (6 bases). CDR1 is GTSNPN, CDR2 SVGIG, per germline (reference sequence). The CDR3 loop spans 15 amino acids. The V end lost 2 bases, the J end lost 5 bases, and 18 bases lay between the germline ends. CDR3 nucleotides: TGTGCCTGGAGTCCCTTCGTTGGACAGCGTTATGGCTACACCTTC. Translated, it gives CAWSPFVGQRYGYTF.

The gene calls are TRBV2 and TRBJ1-2, with D hard to call. Trimming cost V 5 bases and J 0 bases, with 7 bases left between them. Germline V gene lookup returns CDR1 SNHLY and CDR2 FYNNEI. There are 13 residues in the CDR3. DNA of the CDR3: TGTGCCAGCAGTTCCGGGACTAACTATGGCTACACCTTC. Translated: CASSSGTNYGYTF. The variable domain in full, completed from reference TRBV2 and TRBJ1-2, reads EPEVTQTPSHQVTQMGQEVILRCVPISNHLYFYWYRQILGQKVEFLVSFYNNEISEKSEIFDDQFSVERPDGSNFTLKIRSTKLEDSAMYFCASSSGTNYGYTFGSGTRLTVV.

The chain has TRBV11-2 and TRBJ2-7, with D perhaps matching TRBD1 (7 bases). CDR1 is SGHAT, CDR2 FQNNGV, per germline. The CDR3 is 17 amino acids. The V and J ends lost 6 bases and 4 bases respectively, with 25 bases between them. CDR3 residues: CASSRAGGGASFYEQYF. CDR3 coding DNA: TGTGCCAGCAGTCGGGCTGGAGGGGGCGCCAGCTTTTACGAGCAGTACTTC.

The chain carries TRBV4-3 and TRBJ2-7, with 8 bases lining up with TRBD2. CDR1 is LGHNA and CDR2 is YSLEER in the germline V gene. V was pared by 4 bases and J by 0 bases, with 5 bases of the junction left unmatched. CDR3 size: 15 residues. Here the CDR3 reads CASSPGGEFSYEQYF. For the CDR3, the DNA is TGCGCCAGCAGCCCCGGGGGGGAATTCTCCTACGAGCAGTACTTC.

The V gene is TRBV13, the J gene TRBJ2-5; the match to TRBD2 covers 7 bases. CDR1 PRHDT and CDR2 FYEKMQ come from the germline V gene (reference sequence). The CDR3 contains 16 residues. V dropped 5 bases and J dropped 2; count of bases not matched to a gene: 11. CDR3 coding DNA: TGTGCCAGCAGCCCCAGCCGGTGGGGGGGGCAAGAGACCCAGTACTTC. Protein product: CASSPSRWGGQETQYF.

The genes are TRBV11-2 and TRBJ1-1, with D tentatively TRBD1 (6 bases). The CDR3 extends over 16 amino acids. Between the trimmed V and J ends, which lost 5 bases and 1 base, there was a span of 17 bases. Germline loops: CDR1 SGHAT, CDR2 FQNNGV. The CDR3 is CASSTPRGRENTEAFF. The DNA for the CDR3 is TGTGCCAGCAGCACCCCCAGGGGCAGGGAGAACACTGAAGCTTTCTTT.

The V call is TRBV14, the J call TRBJ1-1, with a weak D call TRBD1 (5 bases). CDR1 is SGHDN, CDR2 FVKESK, per germline. This CDR3 has 14 residues. The V end was cut by 4 bases, the J end by 2 bases, with 11 bases between. The CDR3 bases are TGTGCCAGCAGCCGTCCAGGGTACAACACTGAAGCTTTCTTT. It encodes CASSRPGYNTEAFF.